Detailed here is one T cell receptor beta chain. What it recognizes is unknown. CDR3 length: 13 amino acids. V trimming: 8 bases; J trimming: 5 bases; junction bases outside the gene matches: 5. The germline gives CDR1 MDHEN, CDR2 SYDVKM. The sample originates from a study of cytomegalovirus exposure and HLA in healthy donors. At the time of sampling, donors were nominally healthy, though unrecorded immune exposures were likely. Study-level findings and limits: CMV serostatus stood as the only immune exposure information on hand. According to an earlier analysis, most TCR beta V segments yielded productive rearrangements about 87% or about 30% of the time.

The PCR contained 60 Vbeta and 13 Jbeta primers. The method was immunoSEQ multiplex PCR; TCRdb's version includes in-frame clones alone and lacks a portion of them. This table holds about 100,000 clones, roughly 72% found once. The sequence derives from a woman under 30 in good health and CMV-seropositive. Sequenced sample: PBMCs. V usage is TRBV28 and J usage is TRBJ2-2, with 7 bases identical to TRBD2. DNA for the CDR3: TGTGCCAGCTTGCTGGGGGGGACCGGGGAGCTGTTTTTT. Translated, it gives CASLLGGTGELFF.